One and the same sample provided the 32 T cell receptor beta chains below, sequenced in a study of identical twins (dated by TCRdb to 2016 to 2017). Receptor libraries were prepared by 5' RACE. The sample was run on an Illumina HiSeq 2000. Clones were called with MiXCR by TCRdb after fastp trimmed the public reads at Q25, and only in-frame beta chains were retained. Under each unique CDR3 protein, matching rows form one entry showing the most common genes and DNA. A total of about 720,000 distinct CDR3 sequences appear in this sample, 8.6% of them only once. 0.98% of the sample is taken by the ten largest. The same sample was also studied in work on yellow fever vaccine responses in identical twins.

The specimen sequenced was PBMCs. Receptors originate from a woman under 30 in good health.

The V call is TRBV6-2 or TRBV6-3, the J call TRBJ1-1, with 10 bases identical to TRBD1. This CDR3 has 16 amino acids. The V and J ends lost 6 bases and 3 bases, in that order; junction bases with no gene match: 10. The germline CDR1 and CDR2 sequences are MNHEY and SVGEGT. CDR3 nucleotide sequence: TGTGCCAGCAGGCCCGCCGACAGGGGGCCCGACACTGAAGCTTTCTTT. Translating it yields CASRPADRGPDTEAFF.

This clonotype was detected a few times. The rearrangement uses TRBV15 and TRBJ2-3; D tentatively fits TRBD1 or TRBD2 (5 bases each). This CDR3 contains 15 residues. V lost 5 bases, J lost 5 bases, and 17 bases lay in between. CDR1 LNHNV and CDR2 YYDKDF come from the germline V gene (reference sequence). DNA for the CDR3: TGTGCCACCAGCGCGAGTTCCGGGACCGGAGATACGCAGTATTTT. Translation: CATSASSGTGDTQYF.

Written as DNA, the CDR3 is TGTGCCAGCAGTTACTCGAGGCAGGACCCCTTGGTGCAGTACTTC. Amino acid sequence: CASSYSRQDPLVQYF. The rearrangement links TRBV6-5 to TRBJ2-7; no definite D call. Germline CDR1 and CDR2: MNHEY and SVGAGI. CDR3 length equals 15 residues. Deletions cut 0 bases from V and 9 bases from J, with 18 bases between.

This clonotype occurred a few times. The rearrangement joins TRBV7-3 to TRBJ2-7, with TRBD2 matching 10 bases. J was trimmed by 4 bases and V by 4 bases; bases with no gene match: 13. Germline V CDR1 and CDR2: SGHTA, FQGTGA. This CDR3 spans 17 amino acids. CDR3 loop: CASSSPPGLAEPYEQYF. The CDR3 DNA follows: TGTGCCAGCAGCTCCCCCCCCGGACTAGCGGAACCTTACGAGCAGTACTTC.

The V call is TRBV3-1, the J call TRBJ2-3; D unclear. V was trimmed by 3 bases and J by 4 bases, leaving 8 bases between them. CDR1 and CDR2 from the germline V gene are LGHDT and YNNKEL (reference sequence). This CDR3 has 13 residues. In nucleotides, the CDR3 is TGTGCCAGCAGCCACCTTGGCTCAGATACGCAGTATTTT. Amino acids: CASSHLGSDTQYF.

This clonotype was observed a few times. V is TRBV28 and J is TRBJ1-5, with a possible D match to TRBD1 (5 bases). The germline gives CDR1 MDHEN, CDR2 SYDVKM. CDR3 length: 15 residues. The ends were cut back, 6 bases at V and 3 bases at J, with 15 bases in the middle. The CDR3 loop reads CASRGLGLYNQPQHF. DNA of the CDR3: TGTGCCAGCAGGGGACTTGGACTATACAATCAGCCCCAGCATTTT.

This clonotype came up many times. The genes are TRBV24-1 and TRBJ1-2; D might be TRBD1 (6 bases). V lost 4 bases to trimming and J lost 4 bases, with 15 bases between them. Germline CDR1 is KGHDR and CDR2 is SFDVKD. This CDR3 region has 15 residues. In nucleotides, the CDR3 is TGTGCCACCAGTGACCACAGGGTTTCTTCCTATGGCTACACCTTC. Its protein is CATSDHRVSSYGYTF.

This clonotype has a count of ten or more. The chain carries TRBV12-3 or TRBV12-4 and TRBJ1-1; possible D gene TRBD1, 6 bases. V was clipped by 6 bases and J by 7 bases, with 18 bases between them. The CDR3 is 14 amino acids. The CDR3 reads CASSLGGATSEAFF. The CDR3 coding sequence is TGTGCCAGCAGCCTTGGGGGGGCTACTAGTGAAGCTTTCTTT.

This clonotype came up a few times. The CDR3 DNA is TGTGCCAGCTCACCCCCGGGAGGGGATCAGCCCCAGCATTTT. Translated, it gives CASSPPGGDQPQHF. The chain recombines TRBV18 with TRBJ1-5; weak D call: TRBD1 (5 bases). The germline V and J ends were trimmed by 3 bases and 5 bases, with 11 bases remaining between them. This CDR3 is built from 14 residues. The germline gives CDR1 KGHSH, CDR2 LQKENI.

The chain is built from TRBV20-1 and TRBJ2-2, with D perhaps matching TRBD1 or TRBD2 (5 bases each). CDR1 is DFQATT, CDR2 SNEGSKA, per germline (reference sequence). This CDR3 comprises 15 residues. The V gene lost 3 bases and the J gene lost 2 bases, with 13 bases spanning the gap. The CDR3 region is CSASPTGTNTGELFF. The CDR3 DNA sequence: TGCAGTGCTAGCCCCACCGGGACCAACACCGGGGAGCTGTTTTTT.

The chain employs TRBV5-5 and TRBJ2-3, with unresolved D. The CDR3 length is 16 residues. Trimming took off 2 bases at V and 4 bases at J, with 17 bases between the two ends. Germline V CDR1 and CDR2: SGHKS, YYEKEE (reference sequence). The CDR3 sequence: CASSFLQSKIADTQYF. CDR3 nucleotides: TGTGCCAGCAGCTTTCTCCAATCGAAGATCGCAGATACGCAGTATTTT. Using reference TRBV5-5 and TRBJ2-3 for the parts outside the CDR3, the full variable domain is DAGVTQSPTHLIKTRGQQVTLRCSPISGHKSVSWYQQVLGQGPQFIFQYYEKEERGRGNFPDRFSARQFPNYSSELNVNALLLGDSALYLCASSFLQSKIADTQYFGPGTRLTVL.

This clonotype showed up just a few times. The V call is TRBV7-9, the J call TRBJ2-5; D may be TRBD1 (6 bases). Germline values: CDR1 SEHNR, CDR2 FQNEAQ (reference sequence). Trimming pared 1 base from V and 1 base from J, leaving 10 bases between. The CDR3 covers 15 residues. The CDR3 coding sequence is TGTGCCAGCAGCTTAGGATGGACAGCCCAAGAGACCCAGTACTTC. Translated: CASSLGWTAQETQYF. Filled out from reference TRBV7-9 and TRBJ2-5, the complete variable domain reads DTGVSQNPRHKITKRGQNVTFRCDPISEHNRLYWYRQTLGQGPEFLTYFQNEAQLEKSRLLSDRFSAERPKGSFSTLEIQRTEQGDSAMYLCASSLGWTAQETQYFGPGTRLLVL.

This clonotype showed up many times. V is TRBV7-9 and J is TRBJ2-1; D is uncertain. Trimming cost V 5 bases and J 7 bases, with 12 bases left between them. The CDR3 covers 13 residues. From germline, CDR1 is SEHNR and CDR2 FQNEAQ (reference sequence). The CDR3: CASSPPLLNEQFF. CDR3 nucleotide sequence: TGTGCCAGCAGCCCCCCCCTGCTGAATGAGCAGTTCTTC.

This clonotype was seen only a few times. The chain has TRBV9 and TRBJ2-5; a possible D gene is TRBD2 (6 bases). CDR1 and CDR2 from the germline V gene are SGDLS and YYNGEE. The CDR3 has 16 amino acids. V dropped 0 bases and J dropped 1 base, with 13 bases sitting between them. DNA for the CDR3: TGTGCCAGCAGCGTAGGAGGGACTGCTGTCCAAGAGACCCAGTACTTC. Amino acid sequence: CASSVGGTAVQETQYF. Filled out from reference TRBV9 and TRBJ2-5, the complete variable domain reads DSGVTQTPKHLITATGQRVTLRCSPRSGDLSVYWYQQSLDQGLQFLIQYYNGEERAKGNILERFSAQQFPDLHSELNLSSLELGDSALYFCASSVGGTAVQETQYFGPGTRLLVL.

This clonotype has only a few counts. V is TRBV28 and J is TRBJ1-4, with D hard to call. The CDR3 covers 17 residues. V dropped 10 bases and J dropped 0 bases, with 21 bases sitting between them. Germline V gene lookup returns CDR1 MDHEN and CDR2 SYDVKM. The CDR3 region is CATKTVGNSATNEKLFF. The CDR3 coding sequence is TGTGCCACCAAAACAGTGGGGAATTCTGCAACTAATGAAAAACTGTTTTTT.

V and J are TRBV5-1 and TRBJ2-2, with D unresolved. V lost 0 bases and J 16 bases, leaving 22 bases between the germline ends. Germline V lookup: CDR1 SGHRS, CDR2 YFSETQ. This CDR3 comprises 15 residues. The chain's CDR3 is CASSLVGIHSSQRFF. The CDR3, as DNA: TGCGCCAGCAGCTTGGTGGGGATACATTCCTCTCAGCGGTTTTTT.

This clonotype was picked up many times. The chain employs TRBV15 and TRBJ2-3; D is unclear. V lost 0 bases to trimming and J lost 1 base, with 5 bases between them. The CDR3 consists of 14 residues. CDR1 is LNHNV, CDR2 YYDKDF, per germline (reference sequence). CDR3 DNA: TGTGCCACCAGCAGAGATCTCGGCACAGATACGCAGTATTTT. Its translation is CATSRDLGTDTQYF.

The chain carries TRBV19 and TRBJ1-5; D remains unclear. Germline V gene lookup returns CDR1 LNHDA and CDR2 SQIVND (reference sequence). With 5 bases removed from V and 3 bases from J, the gap between germline ends came to 11 bases. The CDR3 has 14 residues. CDR3 protein: CASSFGKANQPQHF. CDR3 DNA sequence: TGTGCCAGTAGTTTCGGCAAAGCCAATCAGCCCCAGCATTTT.

V gene TRBV14 combines with J gene TRBJ2-7; 10 nucleotides line up with TRBD1. The CDR3 covers 15 residues. Trimming cost V 1 base and J 4 bases; bases outside gene matches: 4. Germline V CDR1 and CDR2: SGHDN, FVKESK. The CDR3 region has the DNA TGTGCCAGCAGCCAAGTTGACAGGGGGCATTACGAGCAGTACTTC. Translated, it gives CASSQVDRGHYEQYF.

This clonotype showed up just a few times. This chain's CDR3 is CSAASGTSGNKYF. The CDR3 DNA follows: TGCAGTGCGGCCTCCGGGACTAGCGGGAATAAGTACTTC. This rearrangement joins TRBV20-1 to TRBJ2-7; 13 bases map to TRBD2. The ends lost 6 bases at V and 11 bases at J; junction bases unmatched: 10. CDR3 length: 13 amino acids. Germline values: CDR1 DFQATT, CDR2 SNEGSKA (reference sequence).

This clonotype was recorded at least ten times. V gene TRBV5-1 combines with J gene TRBJ2-1; 9 bases are a match to TRBD2. In germline, CDR1 is SGHRS, CDR2 YFSETQ. V shed 2 bases and J 5 bases; nucleotides not matched to a gene: 5. CDR3 size: 15 residues. The CDR3 nucleotides are TGCGCCAGCAGCTTCGGGCTAGCGGGAAACAATGAGCAGTTCTTC. Protein sequence: CASSFGLAGNNEQFF.

The rearrangement uses TRBV2 and TRBJ2-1; D possibly uses TRBD1 or TRBD2 (7 bases each). Germline loops: CDR1 SNHLY, CDR2 FYNNEI. Trimming pared 10 bases from V and 9 bases from J, leaving 13 bases between. The CDR3 is 11 residues long. The DNA for the CDR3 is TGTGCCACGGGGGAGGGGGCTGAGCAGTTCTTC. This sequence encodes CATGEGAEQFF.

This clonotype was counted between two and nine times. The V call is TRBV19, the J call TRBJ2-5, with TRBD2 matching 7 bases. Losses at the gene ends were 3 bases for V and 5 bases for J; bases not matched to a gene: 12. Germline assignment: CDR1 LNHDA and CDR2 SQIVND (reference sequence). The CDR3 is 16 residues long. The CDR3 DNA follows: TGTGCCAGTAGTATTGGAGGGCTAGGCGGGAGTGAGACCCAGTACTTC. It encodes CASSIGGLGGSETQYF.

This clonotype showed up just a few times. The chain links TRBV28 to TRBJ2-1; D is unresolved. The CDR3 runs 12 residues. Germline CDR1 and CDR2: MDHEN and SYDVKM. Trimming pared 2 bases from V and 10 bases from J, leaving 9 bases between. DNA of the CDR3: TGTGCCAGCAGTTTACGGATGCTAGAGCAGTTCTTC. Encoded protein: CASSLRMLEQFF.

This clonotype was seen more than once but under ten times. The V gene is TRBV7-2, the J gene TRBJ1-2; TRBD1 aligns across 8 bases. This CDR3 has 14 amino acids. The V and J ends lost 4 bases and 4 bases, in that order; junction bases with no gene match: 5. Germline-derived CDR1 and CDR2 are SGHTA and FQGNSA. CDR3 residues: CASSSDRAVYGYTF. In DNA, the CDR3 is TGTGCCAGCAGCTCGGACAGGGCAGTCTATGGCTACACCTTC.

The sample holds a few counts of this clonotype. V usage is TRBV5-5 and J usage is TRBJ2-2; TRBD1 might be the D (6 bases). Looked up from germline, CDR1 is SGHKS and CDR2 is YYEKEE (reference sequence). Trimming stripped 1 base from V and 3 bases from J, with 10 bases between. The CDR3 consists of 15 residues. This chain's CDR3 is CASSLIRTDTGELFF. CDR3 bases: TGTGCCAGCAGCTTGATTCGGACAGACACCGGGGAGCTGTTTTTT.

The sample holds many counts of this clonotype. The chain uses TRBV4-3 and TRBJ1-1; no clear D. Germline V gene lookup returns CDR1 LGHNA and CDR2 YSLEER. The V end was cut by 0 bases, the J end by 12 bases, with 17 bases between. This CDR3 spans 14 amino acids. The CDR3 here is CASSQDKLSLKSFF. Here the CDR3 DNA reads TGCGCCAGCAGCCAAGATAAACTTAGTTTGAAATCTTTCTTT.

Only a few counts were recorded for this clonotype. V and J are TRBV18 and TRBJ2-1, with TRBD2 matching over 8 bases. The ends lost 4 bases at V and 3 bases at J; junction bases unmatched: 11. This CDR3 comprises 17 residues. Germline V CDR1 and CDR2: KGHSH, LQKENI. CDR3 loop: CASSQKGGGQYYNEQFF. The CDR3 nucleotides are TGTGCCAGCTCACAAAAAGGCGGGGGGCAATACTACAATGAGCAGTTCTTC.

This clonotype was counted at least ten times. The chain has TRBV6-2 or TRBV6-3 and TRBJ2-1, with TRBD2 identical over 9 bases. V was clipped by 6 bases and J by 5 bases; unmatched bases: 8. CDR3 size: 15 residues. The germline V gene encodes CDR1 MNHEY and CDR2 SVGEGT. CDR3 sequence (DNA): TGTGCCAGCAGCCCCCCAGTAGCGGGGGACAATGAGCAGTTCTTC. As protein: CASSPPVAGDNEQFF.

This clonotype was seen repeatedly, ten times or more. The chain couples TRBV9 to TRBJ2-2; D is uncertain. Per the germline V gene, CDR1 is SGDLS and CDR2 is YYNGEE. Trimming pared 0 bases from V and 4 bases from J, leaving 13 bases between. The length of the CDR3 is 16 residues. CDR3 protein: CASSVDWMDGTGELFF. CDR3 DNA: TGTGCCAGCAGCGTAGATTGGATGGACGGCACCGGGGAGCTGTTTTTT.

As regards this clonotype: A much larger clone differs from this one at a single base, so this may be a read error. The chain is built from TRBV20-1 and TRBJ1-1; 7 nucleotides line up with TRBD1. Germline lookup yields CDR1 DFQATT and CDR2 SNEGSKA (reference sequence). CDR3 length equals 14 residues. The CDR3 spells CSAWTGEVNTDAFF. CDR3 in DNA: TGCAGTGCTTGGACAGGCGAGGTGAACACTGACGCTTTCTTT.

This clonotype has ten or more counts. The chain recombines TRBV4-3 with TRBJ2-7; D is undetermined. The V end lost 0 bases, the J end lost 2 bases, and 11 bases lay between the germline ends. Per germline, CDR1 LGHNA and CDR2 YSLEER. The CDR3 runs to 15 residues. CDR3 amino acids: CASSQDIHTTYEQYF. CDR3 in DNA: TGCGCCAGCAGCCAAGATATCCACACCACCTACGAGCAGTACTTC.